The 12 T cell receptor beta chains in this list originate from one sample, sequenced in a study of blood T cell repertoires in COVID-19. Using immunoSEQ multiplex PCR, the repertoire was profiled, and TCRdb retains in-frame clones only, with some absent. The sample includes about 190,000 clones, around 90% of them seen just once. Sample: peripheral blood. Receptors were obtained from a man aged 35 to 55 with active or convalescent COVID-19.

This clone has just one count. J is TRBJ2-3 and V is TRBV7-9; no clear D gene. The CDR3 is made up of 12 amino acids. Germline values: CDR1 SEHNR, CDR2 FQNEAQ (reference sequence). V lost 3 bases and J lost 4, with 5 bases in between. The CDR3, as DNA: TGTGCCAGCAGCTTGAGTGCAGATACGCAGTATTTT. It translates to CASSLSADTQYF.

This chain connects TRBV29-1 to TRBJ2-5; tentative D call: TRBD1 (6 bases). Germline assignment: CDR1 SQVTM and CDR2 ANQGSEA. Trimming removed 4 bases at V and 3 bases at J, with 15 bases between. The CDR3 consists of 14 residues. CDR3 region: CSVAWGLSEETQYF. The DNA of the CDR3 is TGCAGCGTTGCTTGGGGGCTCTCAGAAGAGACCCAGTACTTC.

V and J are TRBV7-2 and TRBJ2-5; possible D gene TRBD1, 5 bases. From germline, CDR1 is SGHTA and CDR2 FQGNSA. The CDR3 sequence is 17 residues long. Trimming stripped 1 base from V and 0 bases from J, with 15 bases between. The CDR3 DNA reads as TGTGCCAGCAGCTTAGGTGTAGGGGTTGGTTACCAAGAGACCCAGTACTTC. Translation gives CASSLGVGVGYQETQYF.

The chain uses TRBV7-2 and TRBJ2-1; 7 bases agree with TRBD1. Per the germline V gene, CDR1 is SGHTA and CDR2 is FQGNSA. The trim removed 1 base at V and 0 bases at J, leaving 6 bases unmatched. There are 17 residues in the CDR3. The CDR3 protein is CASSLVPGGSSYNEQFF. In DNA, the CDR3 is TGTGCCAGCAGCTTAGTTCCAGGGGGAAGCTCCTACAATGAGCAGTTCTTC.

The J gene is TRBJ1-5, the V gene TRBV20-1, with D possibly being TRBD1 (6 bases). V shed 3 bases and J shed 1 base, with 19 bases lying between them. The CDR3 is made up of 17 amino acids. Germline V lookup: CDR1 DFQATT, CDR2 SNEGSKA (reference sequence). The CDR3 reads CSASKGGASLSNQPQHF. The CDR3 DNA reads TGCAGTGCTAGTAAGGGGGGGGCAAGTTTGAGCAATCAGCCCCAGCATTTT.

V and J are TRBV10-3 and TRBJ2-3, with 12 bases fitting TRBD1. The germline V gene encodes CDR1 ENHRY and CDR2 SYGVKD. Losses at the gene ends were 1 base for V and 2 bases for J; bases not matched to a gene: 7. This CDR3 is built from 18 residues. The CDR3, as DNA: TGTGCCATCAGTGAGTTTTACGGGACAGGGGGCCCCACAGATACGCAGTATTTT. Translating gives CAISEFYGTGGPTDTQYF.

The V gene is TRBV25-1, the J gene TRBJ1-6; perhaps TRBD1 as D (5 bases). Trimming removed 7 bases from V and 3 bases from J, with 7 bases in between. CDR1 and CDR2 (germline): MGHDK, SYGVNS. The CDR3 totals 13 residues. This CDR3 is CASTQDYNSPLHF. In DNA form, the CDR3 reads TGTGCCAGCACACAGGACTATAATTCACCCCTCCACTTT.

This clone was seen only a few times. This chain connects TRBV7-2 to TRBJ1-4; D gene uncertain. V dropped 1 base and J dropped 5 bases, with 11 bases sitting between them. The CDR3 spans 15 residues. The V gene's germline CDR1 is SGHTA and CDR2 FQGNSA. CDR3 in amino acids: CASSLVPGKNEKLFF. CDR3 sequence (DNA): TGTGCCAGCAGCTTAGTCCCCGGGAAGAATGAAAAACTGTTTTTT.

Only one count was recorded for this clone. V is TRBV6-6 and J is TRBJ1-3; possible D gene TRBD1, 5 bases. The CDR3 is 15 residues long. Per germline, CDR1 MNHNY and CDR2 SVGAGI (reference sequence). Trimming pared 6 bases from V and 4 bases from J, leaving 16 bases between. The CDR3 reads CASSPRASGGNTIYF. The CDR3 nucleotides are TGTGCCAGCAGCCCCAGGGCCAGTGGAGGAAACACCATATATTTT.

The V gene is TRBV29-1, the J gene TRBJ1-1, with D possibly matching TRBD1 (6 bases). The CDR3 contains 14 residues. The V gene's germline CDR1 is SQVTM and CDR2 ANQGSEA. Trimming left V 7 bases short and J 1 base short, with 16 bases between. The CDR3, as DNA: TGCAGCGCCAGACAGGACACCGGGAACACTGAAGCTTTCTTT. Encoded protein: CSARQDTGNTEAFF. The variable domain in full, completed from reference TRBV29-1 and TRBJ1-1, reads SAVISQKPSRDICQRGTSLTIQCQVDSQVTMMFWYRQQPGQSLTLIATANQGSEATYESGFVIDKFPISRPNLTFSTLTVSNMSPEDSSIYLCSARQDTGNTEAFFGQGTRLTVV.

The rearrangement uses TRBV7-2 and TRBJ2-5; 8 nucleotides align to TRBD1. This CDR3 contains 17 residues. The J segment lost 6 bases and the V segment lost 0 bases, leaving 12 bases of the junction unmatched. Per germline, CDR1 SGHTA and CDR2 FQGNSA. The CDR3, as DNA: TGTGCCAGCAGCTTAGCGGCCAGGGGGCGCTTTGAACAGACCCAGTACTTC. This gives the protein CASSLAARGRFEQTQYF. Together with reference TRBV7-2 and TRBJ2-5, the CDR3 gives the full variable domain: GAGVSQSPSNKVTEKGKDVELRCDPISGHTALYWYRQSLGQGLEFLIYFQGNSAPDKSGLPSDRFSAERTGGSVSTLTIQRTQQEDSAVYLCASSLAARGRFEQTQYFGPGTRLLVL.

J is TRBJ2-1 and V is TRBV24-1; TRBD1 aligns across 8 bases. Germline V gene lookup returns CDR1 KGHDR and CDR2 SFDVKD. The CDR3 has 15 amino acids. Losses at the gene ends were 5 bases for V and 9 bases for J; bases not matched to a gene: 11. The CDR3 sequence: CATSAPTGAIGEQFF. For the CDR3, the DNA is TGTGCCACCAGTGCCCCGACAGGGGCCATAGGTGAGCAGTTCTTC.